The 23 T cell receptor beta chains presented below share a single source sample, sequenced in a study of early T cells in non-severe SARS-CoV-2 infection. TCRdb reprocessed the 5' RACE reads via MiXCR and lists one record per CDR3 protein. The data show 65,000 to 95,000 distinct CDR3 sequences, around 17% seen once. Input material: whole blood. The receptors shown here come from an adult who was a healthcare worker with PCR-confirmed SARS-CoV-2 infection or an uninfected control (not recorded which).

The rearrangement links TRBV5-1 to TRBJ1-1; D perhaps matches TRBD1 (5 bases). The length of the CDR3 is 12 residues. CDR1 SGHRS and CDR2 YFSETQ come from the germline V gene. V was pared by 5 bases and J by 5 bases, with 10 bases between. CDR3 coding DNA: TGCGCCAGCAGTTCGGGGGGTACTGAAGCTTTCTTT. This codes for CASSSGGTEAFF.

CDR3 sequence reads: CASSGGLAGDYQETQYF. The DNA of the CDR3 is TGTGCCAGCAGCGGGGGACTAGCGGGCGACTACCAAGAGACCCAGTACTTC. This chain connects TRBV5-6 to TRBJ2-5; the match to TRBD2 covers 12 bases. V shed 4 bases and J 0 bases; nucleotides not matched to a gene: 7. This CDR3 is built from 17 residues. Germline V gives CDR1 SGHDT, CDR2 YYEEEE.

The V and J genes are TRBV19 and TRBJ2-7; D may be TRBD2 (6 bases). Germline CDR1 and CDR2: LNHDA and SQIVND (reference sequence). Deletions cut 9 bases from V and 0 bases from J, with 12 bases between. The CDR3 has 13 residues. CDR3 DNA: TGTGCCAGCGGTGGGGGAGGCTCCTACGAGCAGTACTTC. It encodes CASGGGGSYEQYF.

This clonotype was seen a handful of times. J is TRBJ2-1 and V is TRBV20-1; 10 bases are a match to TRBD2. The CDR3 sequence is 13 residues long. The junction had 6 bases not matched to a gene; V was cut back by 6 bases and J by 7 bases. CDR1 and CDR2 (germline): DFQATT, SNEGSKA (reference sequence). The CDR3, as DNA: TGCAGTGCCGAAACTAGCGGGACTAATGAGCAGTTCTTC. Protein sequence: CSAETSGTNEQFF.

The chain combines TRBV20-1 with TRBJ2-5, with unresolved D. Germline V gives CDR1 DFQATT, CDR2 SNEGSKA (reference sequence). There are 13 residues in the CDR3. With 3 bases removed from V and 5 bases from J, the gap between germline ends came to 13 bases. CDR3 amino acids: CSARVPTGETQYF. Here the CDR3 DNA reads TGCAGTGCTAGGGTTCCAACCGGGGAGACCCAGTACTTC.

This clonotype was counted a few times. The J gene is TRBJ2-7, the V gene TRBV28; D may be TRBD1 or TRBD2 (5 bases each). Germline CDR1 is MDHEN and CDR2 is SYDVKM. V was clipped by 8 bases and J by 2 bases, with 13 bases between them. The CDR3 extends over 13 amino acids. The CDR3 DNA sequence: TGTGCCAGCGTCAGGGACGGTCCCTACGAGCAGTACTTC. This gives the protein CASVRDGPYEQYF.

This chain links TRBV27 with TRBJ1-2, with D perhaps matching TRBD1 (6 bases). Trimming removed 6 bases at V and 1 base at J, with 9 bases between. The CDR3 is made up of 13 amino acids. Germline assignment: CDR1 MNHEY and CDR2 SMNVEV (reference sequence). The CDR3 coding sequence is TGTGCCAGCAGCCGGACAGTTAACTATGGCTACACCTTC. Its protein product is CASSRTVNYGYTF.

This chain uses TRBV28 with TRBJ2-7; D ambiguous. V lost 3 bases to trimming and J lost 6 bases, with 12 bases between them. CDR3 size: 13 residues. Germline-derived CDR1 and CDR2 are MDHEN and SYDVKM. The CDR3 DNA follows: TGTGCCAGCAGTTTGGGCCGCAGGTCCGAGCAGTACTTC. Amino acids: CASSLGRRSEQYF.

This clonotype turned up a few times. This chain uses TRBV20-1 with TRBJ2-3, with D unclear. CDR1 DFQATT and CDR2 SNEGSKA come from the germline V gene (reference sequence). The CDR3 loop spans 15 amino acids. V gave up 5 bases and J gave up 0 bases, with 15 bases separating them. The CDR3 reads CSAVKFISSTDTQYF. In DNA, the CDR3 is TGCAGTGCTGTCAAGTTTATATCTAGCACAGATACGCAGTATTTT.

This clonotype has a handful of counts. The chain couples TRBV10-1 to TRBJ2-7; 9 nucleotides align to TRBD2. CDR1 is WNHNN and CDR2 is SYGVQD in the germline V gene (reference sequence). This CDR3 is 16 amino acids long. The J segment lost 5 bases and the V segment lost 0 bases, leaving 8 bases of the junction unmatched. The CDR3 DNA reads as TGCGCCAGCAGTGAGTCGATCGGGATAGCGGGAGACGAGCAGTACTTC. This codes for CASSESIGIAGDEQYF.

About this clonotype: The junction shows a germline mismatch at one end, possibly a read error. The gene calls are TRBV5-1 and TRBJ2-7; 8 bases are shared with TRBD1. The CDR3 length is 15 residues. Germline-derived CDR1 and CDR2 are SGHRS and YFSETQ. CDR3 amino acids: CASSTNRQGRYEKYF. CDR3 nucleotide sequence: TGCGCCAGCAGCACGAACCGACAGGGGAGGTACGAGAAGTACTTC. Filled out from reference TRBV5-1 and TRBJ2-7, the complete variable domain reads KAGVTQTPRYLIKTRGQQVTLSCSPISGHRSVSWYQQTPGQGLQFLFEYFSETQRNKGNFPGRFSGRQFSNSRSEMNVSTLELGDSALYLCASSTNRQGRYEKYFGPGTRLTVT.

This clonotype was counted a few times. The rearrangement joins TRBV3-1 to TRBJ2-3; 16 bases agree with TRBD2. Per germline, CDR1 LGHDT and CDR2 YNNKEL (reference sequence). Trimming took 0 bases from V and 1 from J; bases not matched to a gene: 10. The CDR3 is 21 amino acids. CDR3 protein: CASSQDSEGLAGGKRTDTQYF. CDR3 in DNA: TGTGCCAGCAGCCAAGATAGCGAGGGACTAGCGGGAGGGAAACGCACAGATACGCAGTATTTT.

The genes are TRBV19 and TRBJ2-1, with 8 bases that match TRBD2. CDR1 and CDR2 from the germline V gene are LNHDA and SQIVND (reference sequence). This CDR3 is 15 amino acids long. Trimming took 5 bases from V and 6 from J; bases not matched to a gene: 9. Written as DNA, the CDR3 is TGTGCCAGTAGTTCTAGCGGGCCCAGGTCCAATGAGCAGTTCTTC. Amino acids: CASSSSGPRSNEQFF.

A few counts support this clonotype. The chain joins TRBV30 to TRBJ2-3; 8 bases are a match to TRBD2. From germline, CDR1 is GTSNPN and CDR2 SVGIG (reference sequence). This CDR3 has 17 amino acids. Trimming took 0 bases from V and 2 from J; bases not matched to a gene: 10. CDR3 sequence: CAWSVVGSSGPTDTQYF. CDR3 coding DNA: TGTGCCTGGAGTGTCGTAGGATCTAGCGGGCCCACAGATACGCAGTATTTT.

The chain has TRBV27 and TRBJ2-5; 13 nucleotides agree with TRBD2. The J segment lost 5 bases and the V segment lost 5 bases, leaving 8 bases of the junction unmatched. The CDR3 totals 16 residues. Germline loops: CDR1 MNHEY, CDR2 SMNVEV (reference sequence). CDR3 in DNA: TGTGCCAGCAGTGTCGGGACTAGCGGGATAAAGGAGACCCAGTACTTC. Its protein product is CASSVGTSGIKETQYF.

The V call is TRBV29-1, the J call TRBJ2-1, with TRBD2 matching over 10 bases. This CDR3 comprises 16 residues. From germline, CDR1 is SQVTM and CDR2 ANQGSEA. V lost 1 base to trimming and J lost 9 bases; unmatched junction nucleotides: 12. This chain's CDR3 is CSVEAQAGGPHSEQFF. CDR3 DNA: TGCAGCGTTGAAGCCCAAGCGGGAGGGCCTCATAGTGAGCAGTTCTTC.

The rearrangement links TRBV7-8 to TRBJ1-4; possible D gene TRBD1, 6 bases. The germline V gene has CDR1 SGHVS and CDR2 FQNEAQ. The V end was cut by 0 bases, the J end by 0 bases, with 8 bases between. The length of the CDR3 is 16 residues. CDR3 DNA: TGTGCCAGCAGCTTAGCGGACAGACCAACTAATGAAAAACTGTTTTTT. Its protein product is CASSLADRPTNEKLFF.

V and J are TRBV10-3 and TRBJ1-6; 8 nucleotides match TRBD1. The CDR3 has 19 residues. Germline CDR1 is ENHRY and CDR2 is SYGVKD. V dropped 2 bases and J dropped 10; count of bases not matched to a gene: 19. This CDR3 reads CAISETGLGQGARRSPLHF. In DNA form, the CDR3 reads TGTGCCATCAGTGAGACCGGACTAGGCCAGGGGGCGCGGCGATCACCCCTCCACTTT.

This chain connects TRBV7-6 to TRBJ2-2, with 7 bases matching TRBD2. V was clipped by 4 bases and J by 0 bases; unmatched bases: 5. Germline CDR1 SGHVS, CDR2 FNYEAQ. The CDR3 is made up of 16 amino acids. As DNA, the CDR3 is TGTGCCAGCAGCTCCCTAGCGGAGGCGAACACCGGGGAGCTGTTTTTT. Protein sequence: CASSSLAEANTGELFF.

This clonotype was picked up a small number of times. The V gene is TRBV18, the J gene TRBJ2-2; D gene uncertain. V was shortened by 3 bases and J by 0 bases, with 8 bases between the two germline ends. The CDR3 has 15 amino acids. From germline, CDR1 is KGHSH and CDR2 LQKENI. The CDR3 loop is CASSPAVANTGELFF. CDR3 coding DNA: TGTGCCAGCTCACCGGCGGTAGCGAACACCGGGGAGCTGTTTTTT. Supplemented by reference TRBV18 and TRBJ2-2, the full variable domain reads NAGVMQNPRHLVRRRGQEARLRCSPMKGHSHVYWYRQLPEEGLKFMVYLQKENIIDESGMPKERFSAEFPKEGPSILRIQQVVRGDSAAYFCASSPAVANTGELFFGEGSRLTVL.

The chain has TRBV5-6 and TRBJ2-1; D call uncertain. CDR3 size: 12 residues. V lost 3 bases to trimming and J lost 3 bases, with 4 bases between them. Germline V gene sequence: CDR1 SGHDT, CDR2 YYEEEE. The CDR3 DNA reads TGTGCCAGCAGCTCCCGCTACAATGAGCAGTTCTTC. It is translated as CASSSRYNEQFF.

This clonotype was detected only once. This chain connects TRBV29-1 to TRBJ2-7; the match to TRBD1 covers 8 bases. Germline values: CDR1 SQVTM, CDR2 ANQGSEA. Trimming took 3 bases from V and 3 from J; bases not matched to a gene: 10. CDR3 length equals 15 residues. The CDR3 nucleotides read TGCAGCGTTGAGACCCAGGGGGCGGCCATCTACGAGCAGTACTTC. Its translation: CSVETQGAAIYEQYF.

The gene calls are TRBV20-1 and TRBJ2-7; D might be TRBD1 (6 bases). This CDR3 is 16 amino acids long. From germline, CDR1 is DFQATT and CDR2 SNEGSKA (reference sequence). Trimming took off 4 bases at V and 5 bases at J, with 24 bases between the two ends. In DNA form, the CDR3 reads TGCAGTGCTAAGTTGAGTAGGGGGTCATTATCTCACGAGCAGTACTTC. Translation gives CSAKLSRGSLSHEQYF.